The next 9 T cell receptor beta chains were all read from a single sample in a study of T cell responses to AZD1222 COVID-19 vaccine. Profiling relied on immunoSEQ multiplex PCR, and the TCRdb table lists in-frame clones only, not all of them. Seen here are roughly 120,000 clones, 88% observed once, and the top ten hold roughly 4%. The specimen was peripheral blood, collected on day 0 of AZD1222 vaccination. The origin of the receptors is an adult in good health.

The chain has TRBV18 and TRBJ1-2, with D possibly TRBD1 on 5 matching bases. Trimming stripped 6 bases from V and 5 bases from J, with 19 bases between. The length of the CDR3 is 15 residues. From germline, CDR1 is KGHSH and CDR2 LQKENI. The CDR3 here is CASSPESGRGYGYTF. For the CDR3, the DNA is TGTGCCAGCTCCCCGGAGTCGGGGCGGGGGTATGGCTACACCTTC. The whole variable domain, filled in from reference TRBV18 and TRBJ1-2, reads NAGVMQNPRHLVRRRGQEARLRCSPMKGHSHVYWYRQLPEEGLKFMVYLQKENIIDESGMPKERFSAEFPKEGPSILRIQQVVRGDSAAYFCASSPESGRGYGYTFGSGTRLTVV.

This chain connects TRBV24-1 to TRBJ1-4; 10 bases match TRBD1. Germline lookup yields CDR1 KGHDR and CDR2 SFDVKD. The CDR3 length is 16 residues. V lost 2 bases to trimming and J lost 7 bases; unmatched junction nucleotides: 6. The CDR3 is CATSDSGTGVGEKLFF. CDR3 in DNA: TGTGCCACCAGTGATTCCGGGACAGGGGTGGGTGAAAAACTGTTTTTT.

This sequence joins TRBV30 and TRBJ2-3; the D is unclear. Trimming removed 3 bases at V and 0 bases at J, with 10 bases between. Looked up from germline, CDR1 is GTSNPN and CDR2 is SVGIG (reference sequence). This CDR3 comprises 14 residues. CDR3 DNA: TGTGCCTGGAGAGACCATTCTAGCACAGATACGCAGTATTTT. Its protein product is CAWRDHSSTDTQYF.

V usage is TRBV9 and J usage is TRBJ2-7, with a tentative D call TRBD1 (6 bases). This CDR3 is 16 amino acids long. Germline V gene lookup returns CDR1 SGDLS and CDR2 YYNGEE. With 0 bases removed from V and 0 bases from J, the gap between germline ends came to 13 bases. Written as DNA, the CDR3 is TGTGCCAGCAGCGTAGGGGCAGGGGTCGGCTCCTACGAGCAGTACTTC. Translated: CASSVGAGVGSYEQYF. Variable domain in full (rest from reference TRBV9 and TRBJ2-7): DSGVTQTPKHLITATGQRVTLRCSPRSGDLSVYWYQQSLDQGLQFLIQYYNGEERAKGNILERFSAQQFPDLHSELNLSSLELGDSALYFCASSVGAGVGSYEQYFGPGTRLTVT.

In the case of this clone: One end of the junction is discordant with germline, which a read error may explain. The chain employs TRBV29-1 and TRBJ2-5; D tentatively reads TRBD1 or TRBD2 (5 bases each). Germline V gives CDR1 SQVTM, CDR2 ANQGSEA. The CDR3 consists of 17 residues. The CDR3 here is CCVDSPAWDRRGETQYF. The CDR3 DNA reads TGCTGCGTTGATTCGCCGGCCTGGGACCGGAGAGGGGAGACCCAGTACTTC.

V and J are TRBV5-8 and TRBJ1-1; 7 nucleotides match TRBD1. The J segment lost 11 bases and the V segment lost 0 bases, leaving 13 bases of the junction unmatched. The CDR3 extends over 15 amino acids. CDR1 and CDR2 from the germline V gene are SGHTS and YDEGEE. CDR3 protein: CASSLARDRVFRAFF. DNA for the CDR3: TGTGCCAGCAGCTTGGCCCGCGACAGGGTCTTTCGGGCTTTCTTT.

The genes are TRBV11-2 and TRBJ1-4; D may be TRBD1 (5 bases). The V gene's germline CDR1 is SGHAT and CDR2 FQNNGV. The CDR3 runs 15 residues. V dropped 5 bases and J dropped 6 bases, with 16 bases sitting between them. The CDR3 protein is CASSPTGGDDEKLFF. The CDR3 bases are TGTGCCAGCAGCCCTACTGGGGGAGACGATGAAAAACTGTTTTTT.

CDR3 bases: TGTGCTGTAGGACCTACGGGGAACACTGAAGCTTTCTTT. It specifies CAVGPTGNTEAFF. This chain joins TRBV24-1 and TRBJ1-1; D not resolved. Per germline, CDR1 KGHDR and CDR2 SFDVKD. The CDR3 sequence is 13 residues long.

The rearrangement links TRBV6-6 to TRBJ1-2; tentative D call: TRBD1 (5 bases). From germline, CDR1 is MNHNY and CDR2 SVGAGI (reference sequence). CDR3 length equals 13 residues. The V and J ends lost 2 bases and 6 bases respectively, with 10 bases between them. The CDR3 loop reads CASSYQDSHGYTF. The DNA for the CDR3 is TGTGCCAGCAGTTACCAAGACAGTCATGGCTACACCTTC.